Listed here is a single T cell receptor beta chain. No antigen is known for it. Produced via immunoSEQ multiplex PCR; TCRdb's table is partial and in-frame only. The table lists over 400,000 clones, about 90% of them singletons. The sample is drawn from a study of Ad26.COV2.S vaccination and SARS-CoV-2 variants. Study results and caveats: The TCR breadth and depth analyses may have produced an underestimate of total T cell responses.

After removal of 7 bases from V and 2 bases from J, the junction contained 16 bases not matched to a gene. The CDR3 is made up of 17 amino acids. Germline V gives CDR1 LNHDA, CDR2 SQIVND (reference sequence). This sample's treatment: 15 to 20 received Ad26.COV2.S at low or high dose, single or two shots; five or six received placebo; per-sample allocation not given. Repertoires come from day 63 after the first vaccine or placebo injection. An Ad26 vector that expressed Wuhan-strain SARS-CoV-2 spike constituted the vaccine. The chain joins TRBV19 to TRBJ2-5; 7 bases are a match to TRBD2. This receptor was taken from a person between 18 and 59 years old who received the Ad26.COV2.S COVID-19 vaccine or a placebo. Sequenced here: peripheral blood, sampled in a trial of Ad26.COV2.S vaccine versus placebo. The CDR3, as DNA: TGTGCCAGTACCCCGACGGGGGGTCGGGGCTTACAAGAGACCCAGTACTTC. Protein: CASTPTGGRGLQETQYF.